The 19 T cell receptor beta chains given below trace back to one sample, sequenced in a study of T cell clonality in common variable immunodeficiency. Whole-study results and caveats: In common variable immunodeficiency, TCR beta chains reportedly carried fewer deletions and N-nucleotide insertions.

Clones were read by immunoSEQ multiplex PCR, and TCRdb kept only the in-frame ones, dropping some. The sample is made up of about 5,000 clones, none counted only once. These receptors have no known antigen. Sequencing used peripheral blood mononuclear cells. These receptors were obtained from a human donor with common variable immunodeficiency.

This clone was seen only a few times. The CDR3 end is not reached by the read, which stops 3 residues before it; the germline J gene fills it in. The V gene is TRBV7-8, the J gene TRBJ2-5, with 14 bases aligning to TRBD2. The CDR3 covers 16 residues. The germline V gene has CDR1 SGHVS and CDR2 FQNEAQ. The trim removed 5 bases at V and 4 bases at J, leaving 6 bases unmatched. The CDR3 is CASSPTSGGAVETQYF. CDR3 DNA, as far as it was read: TGTGCCAGCAGCCCGACTAGCGGGGGGGCGGTAGAGACC.

Of note for this clone: The read terminates 3 residues before the CDR3 end, so the remaining end is supplied by the germline J gene. This rearrangement joins TRBV2 to TRBJ2-7; 8 bases match TRBD2. The ends lost 3 bases at V and 2 bases at J; junction bases unmatched: 9. Germline loops: CDR1 SNHLY, CDR2 FYNNEI. This CDR3 is built from 16 residues. The CDR3: CASSELAGTITYEQYF. The sequenced CDR3 bases are TGTGCCAGCAGTGAGTTAGCGGGGACGATAACCTACGAG.

This clone was seen repeatedly, ten times or more. The observed sequence ends 3 residues before the CDR3 terminus, with the missing tail filled in from the germline J gene. This rearrangement joins TRBV29-1 to TRBJ2-2, with TRBD1 matching over 9 bases. With 6 bases clipped from V and 3 bases from J, the junction kept 8 bases outside the gene matches. The germline gives CDR1 SQVTM, CDR2 ANQGSEA. The CDR3 totals 15 residues. The chain's CDR3 is CSVGGQGTHTGELFF. CDR3 DNA, as far as it was read: TGCAGCGTCGGTGGACAGGGGACGCACACCGGGGAG.

This clone was observed a handful of times. This could be a read error, since a much larger clone is one nucleotide away. Sequencing ends 3 residues short of the CDR3 end; the germline J gene provides the rest. This chain uses TRBV18 with TRBJ2-4; maybe TRBD1 (5 bases). Germline assignment: CDR1 KGHSH and CDR2 LQKENI. There are 12 residues in the CDR3. Incomplete CDR3 DNA: TGTGCCAGCTCACTGACAGAGGTGGTT. Residues: CASSLTEVV. The complete CDR3 sequence is CASSLTEVVQYF.

This clone showed up just a few times. The read ends 3 residues shy of where the CDR3 ends; the end is completed using the germline J gene. This rearrangement joins TRBV7-2 to TRBJ2-7; TRBD1 is a possible D gene (6 bases). Germline CDR1 reads SGHTA; CDR2 reads FQGNSA. The CDR3 is made up of 14 amino acids. Trimming stripped 1 base from V and 5 bases from J, with 12 bases between. The part of the CDR3 DNA that was read is TGTGCCAGCAGCTTAGGACAGGATGTGAACGAG. Amino acids: CASSLGQDVNE. The CDR3 as a whole reads CASSLGQDVNEQYF.

In its sample, this clone was seen many times. The CDR3 extends 3 residues past the end of the read, so its final part is completed from the germline J gene. This rearrangement joins TRBV10-3 to TRBJ2-3; D unclear. The CDR3 is 15 residues long. V was pared by 0 bases and J by 2 bases, with 9 bases between. The germline CDR1 and CDR2 sequences are ENHRY and SYGVKD. This chain's CDR3 is CAISESDSLTDTQYF. The sequenced part of the CDR3 DNA is TGTGCCATCAGTGAGTCAGACTCACTCACAGATACG.

This clone was found a few times. The sequence runs out 3 residues before the end of the CDR3; the remainder is reconstructed from the germline J gene. The V gene is TRBV18, the J gene TRBJ1-1; D is unclear. Trimming removed 4 bases from V and 1 base from J, with 7 bases in between. The CDR3 has 13 amino acids. Per germline, CDR1 KGHSH and CDR2 LQKENI. CDR3 loop: CASSQTQNTEAFF. Incomplete CDR3 DNA: TGTGCCAGCTCACAAACACAGAACACTGAA.

Only a few counts were recorded for this clone. The read gets to within 3 residues of the CDR3 end, and the germline J gene fills in the rest. The rearrangement uses TRBV18 and TRBJ2-3; 7 bases align to TRBD1. The CDR3 length is 14 residues. CDR1 and CDR2 (germline): KGHSH, LQKENI. The J segment lost 6 bases and the V segment lost 3 bases, leaving 6 bases of the junction unmatched. CDR3 loop: CASSPDRAADTQYF. CDR3 DNA, as far as it was read: TGTGCCAGCTCACCTGACAGGGCAGCGGATACG.

To note about this clone: The read comes to an end 3 residues before the CDR3 does, leaving the germline J gene to fill in the end. The chain uses TRBV5-6 and TRBJ2-2, with a weak D call TRBD1 (5 bases). Germline-derived CDR1 and CDR2 are SGHDT and YYEEEE. This CDR3 has 14 residues. The V end lost 4 bases, the J end lost 3 bases, and 10 bases lay between the germline ends. This CDR3 reads CASSHDRYTGELFF. The DNA read from the CDR3 is TGTGCCAGCAGCCACGACAGATACACCGGGGAG.

This clone occurred a few times. The read finishes 3 residues shy of the CDR3 end, and the germline J gene is used to complete it. The chain uses TRBV7-8 and TRBJ2-1; 7 bases are shared with TRBD1. This CDR3 is 16 amino acids long. The junction had 12 bases not matched to a gene; V was cut back by 5 bases and J by 5 bases. Per the germline V gene, CDR1 is SGHVS and CDR2 is FQNEAQ. CDR3 DNA (partial): TGTGCCAGCAGCCCAAGACCGGGACAGACGAACAATGAG. The encoded protein is CASSPRPGQTNNE. The full CDR3 protein is CASSPRPGQTNNEQFF. The whole variable domain, remainder taken from reference TRBV7-8 and TRBJ2-1, is GAGVSQSPRYKVAKRGQDVALRCDPISGHVSLFWYQQALGQGPEFLTYFQNEAQLDKSGLPSDRFFAERPEGSVSTLKIQRTQQEDSAVYLCASSPRPGQTNNEQFFGPGTRLTVL.

This clone turned up a few times. The CDR3 extends 3 residues past the end of the read, so its final part is completed from the germline J gene. The chain couples TRBV19 to TRBJ1-3; a possible D gene is TRBD1 (5 bases). The CDR3 consists of 13 residues. Germline V gene lookup returns CDR1 LNHDA and CDR2 SQIVND (reference sequence). The CDR3 DNA, read in part, is TGTGCCAGTAGTCCCCGGGCGGAGGGGACC. It is translated as CASSPRAEGT. The full-length CDR3 reads as CASSPRAEGTIYF.

As for this clone: The CDR3 end falls 3 residues outside the read, so it is completed with the germline J gene. The rearrangement links TRBV7-9 to TRBJ2-2; 10 positions match TRBD1. Germline V gene sequence: CDR1 SEHNR, CDR2 FQNEAQ (reference sequence). The CDR3 spans 13 residues. Partial CDR3 DNA: TGTGCCAGCAGCTTAGACCGGGACAGGGGG. Amino acids: CASSLDRDRG. From start to end, the CDR3 is CASSLDRDRGLFF. The full variable domain, in which reference TRBV7-9 and TRBJ2-2 provide the parts outside the CDR3, is DTGVSQNPRHKITKRGQNVTFRCDPISEHNRLYWYRQTLGQGPEFLTYFQNEAQLEKSRLLSDRFSAERPKGSFSTLEIQRTEQGDSAMYLCASSLDRDRGLFFGEGSRLTVL.

Regarding this clone: The read falls 3 residues short of the CDR3 end, and the missing part is taken from the germline J gene. The rearrangement uses TRBV6-2 or TRBV6-3 and TRBJ2-7, with 10 bases aligning to TRBD2. V trimming: 7 bases; J trimming: 2 bases; junction bases outside the gene matches: 5. This CDR3 comprises 14 residues. Germline values: CDR1 MNHEY, CDR2 SVGEGT. The CDR3: CASMGTSDAYEQYF. CDR3 DNA (partial): TGTGCCAGCATGGGGACTAGCGACGCCTACGAG.

This clone has more than one count but fewer than ten. The CDR3 end is not reached by the read, which stops 3 residues before it; the germline J gene fills it in. The rearrangement uses TRBV7-2 and TRBJ2-2; TRBD1 is a possible D gene (6 bases). The CDR3 extends over 15 amino acids. The V and J ends lost 3 bases and 4 bases respectively, with 12 bases between them. Germline V gives CDR1 SGHTA, CDR2 FQGNSA. CDR3 protein: CASSLNRASTGELFF. The covered CDR3 bases are TGTGCCAGCAGCTTGAACAGGGCGTCCACCGGGGAG.

As regards this clone: With the read ending 3 residues before the CDR3 end, the germline J gene is used to fill in that end. Different DNA sequences within this sample yield the same CDR3. V gene TRBV7-9 combines with J gene TRBJ1-2; TRBD1 might be the D (6 bases). Per the germline V gene, CDR1 is SEHNR and CDR2 is FQNEAQ (reference sequence). The length of the CDR3 is 12 residues. The covered CDR3 bases are TGTGCCAGCAGCTGGGACATCTACGGC. This sequence encodes CASSWDIYG. The full CDR3 reads CASSWDIYGYTF.

Comment on this clone: The CDR3 end is not reached by the read, which stops 3 residues before it; the germline J gene fills it in. The chain couples TRBV7-2 to TRBJ1-6; 9 bases align to TRBD1. V gave up 4 bases and J gave up 5 bases; unmatched junction bases: 3. CDR3 length: 15 residues. Germline-derived CDR1 and CDR2 are SGHTA and FQGNSA. Here the CDR3 reads CASSSNRGHNSPLHF. CDR3 bases read: TGTGCCAGCAGCTCGAACAGGGGGCATAATTCACCC.

There are a few counts of this clone. The read terminates 3 residues ahead of where the CDR3 ends, so the germline J gene completes it. The chain uses TRBV14 and TRBJ2-7; D is unresolved. The CDR3 has 12 amino acids. Germline V lookup: CDR1 SGHDN, CDR2 FVKESK. V gave up 1 base and J gave up 5 bases, with 6 bases separating them. The CDR3 spells CASSQVSDEQYF. CDR3 DNA, as far as it was read: TGTGCCAGCAGCCAAGTTTCCGACGAG.

This clone has more than one count but fewer than ten. The read ends 3 residues early relative to the CDR3; the germline J gene fills the gap. This sequence joins TRBV7-7 and TRBJ2-5, with D uncertain. V dropped 5 bases and J dropped 4 bases, with 14 bases sitting between them. The length of the CDR3 is 14 residues. Germline loops: CDR1 SSHAT, CDR2 FNYEAQ (reference sequence). CDR3 sequence reads: CASSPISLGETQYF. Partial CDR3 DNA: TGTGCCAGCAGCCCCATTTCTCTAGGAGAGACC. Full variable domain (missing parts from reference TRBV7-7 and TRBJ2-5): GAGVSQSPRYKVTKRGQDVTLRCDPISSHATLYWYQQALGQGPEFLTYFNYEAQPDKSGLPSDRFSAERPEGSISTLTIQRTEQRDSAMYRCASSPISLGETQYFGPGTRLLVL.

With regard to this clone: The DNA ends 3 residues before the CDR3 does, and the rest of the CDR3 is filled in from the germline J gene. Other nucleotide sequences in the sample specify the same CDR3. This chain connects TRBV6-1 to TRBJ1-1; TRBD1 agrees at 10 bases. The V and J ends lost 3 bases and 3 bases, in that order; junction bases with no gene match: 1. CDR3 size: 14 residues. Germline V gene lookup returns CDR1 MNHNS and CDR2 SASEGT. Here the CDR3 reads CASSEDRGDTEAFF. CDR3 DNA (partial): TGTGCCAGCAGTGAGGACAGGGGGGACACTGAA.